The T cell receptor (beta chain) described here comes from a study of blood T cell repertoires in COVID-19. Study details: PBMCs, B-cell-depleted T cells, or T cells provided the cDNA or gDNA that made up the material.

The J segment lost 7 bases and the V segment lost 1 base, leaving 8 bases of the junction unmatched. CDR1 and CDR2 from the germline V gene are SGHTA and FQGTGA. The CDR3 spans 15 residues. How the authors handled the data: Reference gene primer amplification gave nucleated cell count estimates. Assay used: immunoSEQ multiplex PCR; TCRdb lists only in-frame clones, some missing. For V, J and clone size, that table is used; D and trimming come from the DNA. Seen here are around 130,000 clones, almost 85% observed once, and the top ten hold under 3%. The sequenced sample consisted of peripheral blood. The chain employs TRBV7-3 and TRBJ1-2, with 8 bases lining up with TRBD1. The clonotype was recovered from a man aged 45 to 65 with acute or convalescent COVID-19. The CDR3 here is CASSLNGQGQSGYTF. The DNA of the CDR3 is TGTGCCAGCAGCTTAAATGGACAGGGACAAAGTGGCTACACCTTC.